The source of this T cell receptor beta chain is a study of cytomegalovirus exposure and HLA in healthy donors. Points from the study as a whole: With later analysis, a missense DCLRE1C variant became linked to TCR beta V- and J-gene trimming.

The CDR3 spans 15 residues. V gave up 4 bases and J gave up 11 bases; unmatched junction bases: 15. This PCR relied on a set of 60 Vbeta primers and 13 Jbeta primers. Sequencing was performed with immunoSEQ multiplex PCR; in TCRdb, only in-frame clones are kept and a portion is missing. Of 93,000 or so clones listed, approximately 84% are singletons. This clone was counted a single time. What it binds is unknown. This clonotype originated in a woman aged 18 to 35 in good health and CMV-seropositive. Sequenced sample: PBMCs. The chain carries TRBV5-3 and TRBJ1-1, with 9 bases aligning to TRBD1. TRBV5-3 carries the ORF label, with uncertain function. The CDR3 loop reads CARSLVAGTGCLAFF. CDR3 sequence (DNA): TGTGCCAGAAGCCTAGTCGCCGGGACAGGGTGTTTGGCTTTCTTT.